The 15 T cell receptor beta chains listed next were all sequenced from one sample in a study of blood T cell repertoires in COVID-19. Libraries were prepared by immunoSEQ multiplex PCR; TCRdb keeps only in-frame clonotypes and omits some of them. The sample holds 55,000 to 85,000 clones; 90% are singletons and the top ten take under 6.5%. The sample comprised peripheral blood. The receptors originated from a woman between 18 and 29 years old with acute or convalescent COVID-19.

This chain links TRBV7-9 with TRBJ2-1; TRBD2 matches at 11 bases. V lost 5 bases to trimming and J lost 5 bases; unmatched junction nucleotides: 8. CDR1 SEHNR and CDR2 FQNEAQ come from the germline V gene (reference sequence). The CDR3 contains 16 residues. The CDR3 loop reads CASSRPGLAEHNEQFF. The CDR3 region has the DNA TGTGCCAGCAGCCGTCCGGGACTAGCGGAACACAATGAGCAGTTCTTC.

V usage is TRBV3-1 (or the pseudogene TRBV3-2) and J usage is TRBJ1-6, with 8 bases lining up with TRBD1. The CDR3 runs 14 residues. Germline V lookup: CDR1 LGHDT, CDR2 YNNKEL (reference sequence). Losses at the gene ends were 1 base for V and 10 bases for J; bases not matched to a gene: 3. The CDR3 sequence: CASSQGDRRSPLHF. CDR3 sequence (DNA): TGTGCCAGCAGCCAAGGGGACAGGCGCTCACCCCTCCACTTT.

Regarding this clone: The same CDR3 also results from other DNA sequences found in this sample. The chain has TRBV4-1 and TRBJ2-1; D remains ambiguous. The V end lost 1 base, the J end lost 0 bases, and 10 bases lay between the germline ends. The CDR3 is 16 residues long. Looked up from germline, CDR1 is MGHRA and CDR2 is YSYEKL. CDR3 loop: CASSQVDLVSYNEQFF. The CDR3 DNA follows: TGCGCCAGCAGCCAAGTCGACCTAGTCTCCTACAATGAGCAGTTCTTC.

The genes are TRBV3-1 (or the pseudogene TRBV3-2) and TRBJ2-3; no clear D. The CDR3 length is 13 residues. Germline values: CDR1 LGHDT, CDR2 YNNKEL (reference sequence). The ends were cut back, 6 bases at V and 1 base at J, with 8 bases in the middle. As DNA, the CDR3 is TGTGCCAGCAGTCTCTATCGCACAGATACGCAGTATTTT. It encodes CASSLYRTDTQYF.

The rearrangement joins TRBV30 to TRBJ1-1, with TRBD1 matching 7 bases. With 5 bases clipped from V and 1 base from J, the junction kept 13 bases outside the gene matches. The germline V gene encodes CDR1 GTSNPN and CDR2 SVGIG (reference sequence). The CDR3 loop spans 16 amino acids. CDR3 loop: CAWLAQGRGQNTEAFF. In DNA form, the CDR3 reads TGTGCCTGGCTAGCCCAGGGTAGGGGGCAGAACACTGAAGCTTTCTTT.

The chain uses TRBV14 and TRBJ2-2; maybe TRBD1 (5 bases). The germline V gene has CDR1 SGHDN and CDR2 FVKESK. V was clipped by 6 bases and J by 1 base, with 9 bases between them. The CDR3 covers 14 residues. The CDR3 DNA reads as TGTGCCAGCAGGGTAACAGGGAACACCGGGGAGCTGTTTTTT. Translated: CASRVTGNTGELFF.

The rearrangement links TRBV7-4 to TRBJ2-7, with 16 positions matching TRBD2. Trimming cost V 5 bases and J 1 base; bases outside gene matches: 11. The CDR3 extends over 19 amino acids. Germline-derived CDR1 and CDR2 are SGHVT and SQSDAQ. CDR3 nucleotides: TGTGCCAGCAGCCAAAGTGGGACTAGCGGGAGGGCCTGGTCCTACGAGCAGTACTTC. This gives the protein CASSQSGTSGRAWSYEQYF.

The chain uses TRBV11-2 and TRBJ1-6, with 8 bases that match TRBD1. The germline V gene has CDR1 SGHAT and CDR2 FQNNGV. J was trimmed by 9 bases and V by 4 bases; bases with no gene match: 5. CDR3 length equals 14 residues. CDR3 nucleotides: TGTGCCAGCAGCTCCACAGGGGGGGGTTCACCCCTCCACTTT. Residues: CASSSTGGGSPLHF.

The J gene is TRBJ2-1, the V gene TRBV29-1, with 8 nucleotides matching TRBD1. The CDR3 has 12 residues. The trim removed 4 bases at V and 10 bases at J, leaving 6 bases unmatched. The germline CDR1 and CDR2 sequences are SQVTM and ANQGSEA. CDR3 bases: TGCAGCGTTGGATCAGGGGGCGGCGAGCAGTTCTTC. Its translation is CSVGSGGGEQFF.

This clone has only one observation. V usage is TRBV15 and J usage is TRBJ1-4; 9 positions match TRBD1. Germline assignment: CDR1 LNHNV and CDR2 YYDKDF (reference sequence). V lost 0 bases, J lost 1 base, and 9 bases stayed unmatched. There are 19 residues in the CDR3. CDR3 DNA: TGTGCCACCAGCAGAGATCGAAAACAGGGGGCCGGAACTAATGAAAAACTGTTTTTT. It yields the protein CATSRDRKQGAGTNEKLFF.

The CDR3 bases are TGTGCCAGTGCTCAGACTAGCGGGACCCACAATGAGCAGTTCTTC. It specifies CASAQTSGTHNEQFF. This rearrangement joins TRBV19 to TRBJ2-1; TRBD2 matches at 11 bases. The CDR3 is 15 amino acids. V dropped 8 bases and J dropped 5; count of bases not matched to a gene: 8. CDR1 is LNHDA, CDR2 SQIVND, per germline (reference sequence). Drawing the rest from reference TRBV19 and TRBJ2-1, the complete variable domain is DGGITQSPKYLFRKEGQNVTLSCEQNLNHDAMYWYRQDPGQGLRLIYYSQIVNDFQKGDIAEGYSVSREKKESFPLTVTSAQKNPTAFYLCASAQTSGTHNEQFFGPGTRLTVL.

The V and J genes are TRBV7-9 and TRBJ2-1; TRBD1 might be the D (6 bases). The CDR3 runs to 14 residues. Germline V gives CDR1 SEHNR, CDR2 FQNEAQ (reference sequence). Trimming pared 7 bases from V and 4 bases from J, leaving 14 bases between. The CDR3 DNA reads TGTGCCAGCACCGTTATGGACAGTTACAATGAGCAGTTCTTC. It yields the protein CASTVMDSYNEQFF.

There are a few counts of this clone. The J gene is TRBJ2-2, the V gene TRBV10-3; tentatively, D is TRBD2 (5 bases). CDR1 is ENHRY, CDR2 SYGVKD, per germline. The CDR3 loop spans 17 amino acids. The V gene lost 3 bases and the J gene lost 1 base, with 15 bases spanning the gap. The CDR3 spells CAISEVGVGENTGELFF. The CDR3 region has the DNA TGTGCCATCAGTGAAGTCGGTGTCGGGGAGAACACCGGGGAGCTGTTTTTT.

The chain uses TRBV6-2 or TRBV6-3 and TRBJ2-3; 10 positions agree with TRBD2. The V and J ends lost 0 bases and 0 bases, in that order; junction bases with no gene match: 9. The CDR3 runs 19 residues. Germline CDR1 MNHEY, CDR2 SVGEGT. CDR3 in amino acids: CASSYSSLAGTASTDTQYF. The CDR3, as DNA: TGTGCCAGCAGTTACTCGTCACTAGCGGGGACCGCTAGCACAGATACGCAGTATTTT.

This clone has more than one count but fewer than ten. CDR3 sequence (DNA): TGCGCCAGCAGCTTAAATCCGGGACAGGGGCCCTCTGGCTACACCTTC. Amino acid sequence: CASSLNPGQGPSGYTF. This rearrangement joins TRBV5-1 to TRBJ1-2, with TRBD1 matching 10 bases. The length of the CDR3 is 16 residues. Losses at the gene ends were 2 bases for V and 7 bases for J; bases not matched to a gene: 11. Germline CDR1 reads SGHRS; CDR2 reads YFSETQ.